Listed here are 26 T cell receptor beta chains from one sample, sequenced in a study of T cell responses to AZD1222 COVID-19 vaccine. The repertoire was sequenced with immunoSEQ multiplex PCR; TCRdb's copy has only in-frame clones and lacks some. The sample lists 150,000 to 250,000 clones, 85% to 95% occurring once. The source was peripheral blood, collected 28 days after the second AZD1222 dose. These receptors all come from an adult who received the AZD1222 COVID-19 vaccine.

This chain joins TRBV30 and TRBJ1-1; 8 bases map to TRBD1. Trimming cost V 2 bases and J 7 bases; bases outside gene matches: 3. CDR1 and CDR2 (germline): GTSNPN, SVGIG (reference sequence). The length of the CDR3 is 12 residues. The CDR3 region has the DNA TGTGCCTGGAGTCCCGGGACAGGTGAAGCTTTCTTT. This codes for CAWSPGTGEAFF.

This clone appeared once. The CDR3 sequence is CASSQDEAGNTGELFF. CDR3 coding DNA: TGCGCCAGCAGCCAAGATGAGGCGGGAAACACCGGGGAGCTGTTTTTT. This chain joins TRBV4-1 and TRBJ2-2; tentative D call: TRBD2 (6 bases). The CDR3 runs 16 residues. The germline CDR1 and CDR2 sequences are MGHRA and YSYEKL. Trimming removed 0 bases at V and 2 bases at J, with 10 bases between.

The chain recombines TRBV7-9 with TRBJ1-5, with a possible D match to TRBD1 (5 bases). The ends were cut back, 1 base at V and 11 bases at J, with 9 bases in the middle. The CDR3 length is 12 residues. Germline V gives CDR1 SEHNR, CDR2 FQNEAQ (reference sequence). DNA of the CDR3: TGTGCCAGCAGCTTAGGATCGGGGGCCCAGCATTTT. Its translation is CASSLGSGAQHF.

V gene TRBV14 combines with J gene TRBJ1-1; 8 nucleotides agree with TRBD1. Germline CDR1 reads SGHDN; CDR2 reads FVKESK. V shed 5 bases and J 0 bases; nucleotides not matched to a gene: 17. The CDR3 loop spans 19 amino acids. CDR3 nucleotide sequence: TGTGCCAGCAGCTACACATTTCGGGACAGGCGACTGTTGAACACTGAAGCTTTCTTT. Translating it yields CASSYTFRDRRLLNTEAFF.

The CDR3 DNA reads as TGTGCCAGCAGATACAGGCACTCTGGGGCCAACGTCCTGACTTTC. This translates into CASRYRHSGANVLTF. The chain couples TRBV6-5 to TRBJ2-6; a weak D match, TRBD1 (5 bases). Deletions cut 6 bases from V and 0 bases from J, with 9 bases between. Germline loops: CDR1 MNHEY, CDR2 SVGAGI. This CDR3 has 15 amino acids.

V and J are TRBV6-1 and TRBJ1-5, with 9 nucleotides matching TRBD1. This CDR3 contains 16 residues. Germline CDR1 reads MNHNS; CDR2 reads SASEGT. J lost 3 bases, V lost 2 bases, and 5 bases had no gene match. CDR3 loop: CASSELGTGYNQPQHF. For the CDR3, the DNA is TGTGCCAGCAGTGAATTGGGGACAGGGTACAATCAGCCCCAGCATTTT.

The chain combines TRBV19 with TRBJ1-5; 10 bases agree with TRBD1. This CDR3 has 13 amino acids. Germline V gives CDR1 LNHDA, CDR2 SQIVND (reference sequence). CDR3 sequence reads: CAGQGSGNQPQHF. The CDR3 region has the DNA TGTGCGGGACAGGGGAGTGGCAATCAGCCCCAGCATTTT.

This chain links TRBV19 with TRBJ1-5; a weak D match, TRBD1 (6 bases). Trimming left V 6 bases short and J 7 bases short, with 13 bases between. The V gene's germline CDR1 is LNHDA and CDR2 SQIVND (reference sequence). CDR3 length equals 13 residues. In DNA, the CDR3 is TGTGCCAGTAGCCAGGGGAAAGAGCAGCCCCAGCATTTT. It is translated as CASSQGKEQPQHF.

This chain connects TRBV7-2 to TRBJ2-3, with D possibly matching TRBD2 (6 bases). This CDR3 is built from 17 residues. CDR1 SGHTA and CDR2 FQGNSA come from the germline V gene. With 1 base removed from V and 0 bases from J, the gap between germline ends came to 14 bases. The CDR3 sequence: CASSLGGLALSTDTQYF. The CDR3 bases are TGTGCCAGCAGCTTAGGGGGTCTAGCGCTCAGCACAGATACGCAGTATTTT.

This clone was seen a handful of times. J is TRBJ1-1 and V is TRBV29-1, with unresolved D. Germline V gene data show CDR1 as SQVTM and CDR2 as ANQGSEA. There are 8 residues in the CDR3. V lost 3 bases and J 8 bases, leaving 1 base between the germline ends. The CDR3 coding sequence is TGCAGCGTTGACGAAGCTTTCTTT. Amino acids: CSVDEAFF.

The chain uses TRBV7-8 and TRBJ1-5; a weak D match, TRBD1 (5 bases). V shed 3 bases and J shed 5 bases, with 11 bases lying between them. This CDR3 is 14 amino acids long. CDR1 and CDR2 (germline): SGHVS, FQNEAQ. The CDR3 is CASSLRQFDQPQHF. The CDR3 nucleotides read TGTGCCAGCAGCTTGAGACAGTTTGATCAGCCCCAGCATTTT.

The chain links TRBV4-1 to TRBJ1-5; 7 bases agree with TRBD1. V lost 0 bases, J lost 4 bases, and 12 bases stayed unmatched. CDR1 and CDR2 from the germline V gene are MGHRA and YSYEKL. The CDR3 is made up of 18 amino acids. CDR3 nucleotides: TGCGCCAGCAGCCAAGACCCGACAGGGCCTACTAAAAATCAGCCCCAGCATTTT. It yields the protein CASSQDPTGPTKNQPQHF.

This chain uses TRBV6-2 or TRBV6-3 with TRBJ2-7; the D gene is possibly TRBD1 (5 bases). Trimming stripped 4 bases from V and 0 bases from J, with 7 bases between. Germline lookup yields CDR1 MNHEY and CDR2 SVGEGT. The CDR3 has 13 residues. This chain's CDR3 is CASSWGVSYEQYF. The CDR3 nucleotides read TGTGCCAGCAGTTGGGGCGTCTCCTACGAGCAGTACTTC.

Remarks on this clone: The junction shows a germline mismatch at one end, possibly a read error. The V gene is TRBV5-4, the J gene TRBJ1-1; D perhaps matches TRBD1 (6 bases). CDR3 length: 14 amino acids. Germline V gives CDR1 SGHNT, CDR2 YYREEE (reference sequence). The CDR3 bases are TGTGCCAGCAGCTCCAAGGGGGATGGCCATCGGACCCTTTTT. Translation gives CASSSKGDGHRTLF.

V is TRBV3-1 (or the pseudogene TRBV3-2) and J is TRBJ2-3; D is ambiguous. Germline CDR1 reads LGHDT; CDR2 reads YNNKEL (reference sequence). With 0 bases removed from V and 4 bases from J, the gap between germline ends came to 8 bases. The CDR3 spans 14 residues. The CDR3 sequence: CASSQDMQPDTQYF. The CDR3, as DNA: TGTGCCAGCAGCCAAGACATGCAGCCAGATACGCAGTATTTT.

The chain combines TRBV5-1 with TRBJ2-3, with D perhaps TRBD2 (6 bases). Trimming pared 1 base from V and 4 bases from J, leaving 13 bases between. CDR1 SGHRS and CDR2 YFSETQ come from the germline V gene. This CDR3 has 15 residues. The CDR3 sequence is CASSLSAGSADTQYF. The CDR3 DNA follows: TGCGCCAGCAGCTTGTCCGCGGGAAGCGCAGATACGCAGTATTTT. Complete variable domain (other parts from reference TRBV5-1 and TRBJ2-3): KAGVTQTPRYLIKTRGQQVTLSCSPISGHRSVSWYQQTPGQGLQFLFEYFSETQRNKGNFPGRFSGRQFSNSRSEMNVSTLELGDSALYLCASSLSAGSADTQYFGPGTRLTVL.

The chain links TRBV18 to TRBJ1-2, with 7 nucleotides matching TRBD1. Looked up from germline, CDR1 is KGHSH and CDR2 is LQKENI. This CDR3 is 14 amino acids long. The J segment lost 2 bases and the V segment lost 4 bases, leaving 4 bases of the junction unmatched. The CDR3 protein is CASSQQDRNYGYTF. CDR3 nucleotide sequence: TGTGCCAGCTCACAACAGGACAGGAACTATGGCTACACCTTC.

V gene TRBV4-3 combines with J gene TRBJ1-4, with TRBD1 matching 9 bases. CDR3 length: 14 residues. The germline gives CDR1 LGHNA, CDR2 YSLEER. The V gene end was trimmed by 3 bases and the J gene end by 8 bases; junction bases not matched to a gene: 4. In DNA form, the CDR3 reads TGCGCCAGCAGCCAGGGACAGGGTCCGGAAAAACTGTTTTTT. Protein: CASSQGQGPEKLFF.

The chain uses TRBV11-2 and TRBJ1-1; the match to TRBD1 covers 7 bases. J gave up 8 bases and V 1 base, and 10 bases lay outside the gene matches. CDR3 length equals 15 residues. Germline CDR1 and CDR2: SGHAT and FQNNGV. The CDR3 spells CASSLGRGRDSEAFF. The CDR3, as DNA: TGTGCCAGCAGCTTAGGACGTGGACGGGACAGCGAAGCTTTCTTT.

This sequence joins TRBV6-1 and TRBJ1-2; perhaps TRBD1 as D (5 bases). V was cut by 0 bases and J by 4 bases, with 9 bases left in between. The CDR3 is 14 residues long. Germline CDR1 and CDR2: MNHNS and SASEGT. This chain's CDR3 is CASSEAPRVYGYTF. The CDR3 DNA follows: TGTGCCAGCAGTGAAGCTCCCAGGGTCTATGGCTACACCTTC.

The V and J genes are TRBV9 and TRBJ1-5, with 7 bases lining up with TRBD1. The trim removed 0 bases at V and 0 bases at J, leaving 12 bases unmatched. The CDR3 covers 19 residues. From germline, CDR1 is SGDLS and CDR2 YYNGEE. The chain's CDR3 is CASSVETGNGEYSNQPQHF. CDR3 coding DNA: TGTGCCAGCAGCGTAGAGACAGGGAACGGGGAATATAGCAATCAGCCCCAGCATTTT.

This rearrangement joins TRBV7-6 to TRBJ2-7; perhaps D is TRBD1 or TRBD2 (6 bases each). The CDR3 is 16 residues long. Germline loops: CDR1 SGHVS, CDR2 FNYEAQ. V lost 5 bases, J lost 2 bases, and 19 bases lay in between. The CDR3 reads CASSPGGGTITYEQYF. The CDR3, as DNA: TGTGCCAGCAGCCCTGGGGGCGGGACAATAACCTACGAGCAGTACTTC. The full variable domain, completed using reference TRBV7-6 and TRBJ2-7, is GAGVSQSPRYKVTKRGQDVALRCDPISGHVSLYWYRQALGQGPEFLTYFNYEAQQDKSGLPNDRFSAERPEGSISTLTIQRTEQRDSAMYRCASSPGGGTITYEQYFGPGTRLTVT.

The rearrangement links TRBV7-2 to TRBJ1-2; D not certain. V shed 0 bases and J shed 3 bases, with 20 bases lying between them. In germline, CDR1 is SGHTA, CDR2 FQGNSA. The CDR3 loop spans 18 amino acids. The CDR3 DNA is TGTGCCAGCAGCTTAGCGTATCGGACGGACCGTCTCGACTATGGCTACACCTTC. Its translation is CASSLAYRTDRLDYGYTF.

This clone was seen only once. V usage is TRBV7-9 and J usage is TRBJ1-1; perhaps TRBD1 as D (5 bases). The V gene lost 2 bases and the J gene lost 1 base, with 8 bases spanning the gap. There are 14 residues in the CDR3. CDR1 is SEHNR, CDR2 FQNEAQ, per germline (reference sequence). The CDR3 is CASSLLQGNTEAFF. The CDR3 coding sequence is TGTGCCAGCAGCTTACTGCAGGGGAACACTGAAGCTTTCTTT.

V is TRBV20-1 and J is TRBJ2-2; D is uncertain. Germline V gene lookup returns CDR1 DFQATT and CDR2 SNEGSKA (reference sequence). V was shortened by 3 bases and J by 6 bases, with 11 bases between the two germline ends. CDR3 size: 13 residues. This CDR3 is CSASGFSAGELFF. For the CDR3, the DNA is TGCAGTGCTAGTGGGTTCTCCGCCGGGGAGCTGTTTTTT.

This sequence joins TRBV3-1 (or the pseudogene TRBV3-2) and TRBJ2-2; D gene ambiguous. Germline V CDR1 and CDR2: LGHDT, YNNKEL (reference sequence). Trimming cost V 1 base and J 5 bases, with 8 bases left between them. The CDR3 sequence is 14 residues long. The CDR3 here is CASSQALRTGELFF. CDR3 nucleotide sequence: TGTGCCAGCAGCCAAGCCTTAAGAACCGGGGAGCTGTTTTTT.